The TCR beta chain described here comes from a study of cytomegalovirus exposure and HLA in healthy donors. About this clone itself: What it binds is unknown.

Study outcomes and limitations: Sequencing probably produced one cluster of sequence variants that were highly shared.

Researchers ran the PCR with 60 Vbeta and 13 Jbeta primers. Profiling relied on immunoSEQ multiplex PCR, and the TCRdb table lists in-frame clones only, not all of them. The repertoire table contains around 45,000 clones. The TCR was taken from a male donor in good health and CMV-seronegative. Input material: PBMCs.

The chain's CDR3 is CASSILKEGGYTF. The CDR3 DNA reads TGTGCCAGTAGTATCCTTAAAGAGGGTGGCTACACCTTC. V usage is TRBV19 and J usage is TRBJ1-2; D unclear. Germline loops: CDR1 LNHDA, CDR2 SQIVND (reference sequence). The CDR3 covers 13 residues. Trimming removed 3 bases from V and 7 bases from J, with 12 bases in between.